Following are 30 T cell receptor beta chains from one sample sequenced in a study of spatial heterogeneity in lung cancer. As to time point: sample taken at primary tumor resection. Unsorted whole RNA of tumor, nontumor lung or frozen PBMC was sequenced. Each CDR3 protein gets one entry after TCRdb re-called the 5' RACE reads with MiXCR. The repertoire has fewer than 20,000 distinct CDR3 sequences, about 19% of them found once; the top ten carry 11% to 15%. The material was PBMCs, obtained at surgery. Receptors were obtained from a male donor with early-stage non-small cell lung cancer.

This clonotype was recorded at least ten times. The genes are TRBV28 and TRBJ2-3; 14 bases fit TRBD2. Germline V gives CDR1 MDHEN, CDR2 SYDVKM. With 7 bases clipped from V and 0 bases from J, the junction kept 9 bases outside the gene matches. The CDR3 totals 18 residues. The CDR3 reads CASTPGTSGGASTDTQYF. The CDR3 DNA reads as TGTGCCAGCACCCCCGGGACTAGCGGGGGAGCTAGCACAGATACGCAGTATTTT.

By share, this clonotype ranks as medium-sized. The gene calls are TRBV6-4 and TRBJ2-3; 10 bases are shared with TRBD2. V lost 0 bases to trimming and J lost 5 bases; unmatched junction nucleotides: 5. In germline, CDR1 is MRHNA, CDR2 SNTAGT. This CDR3 region has 16 residues. The CDR3 here is CASSDSSGGEIDTQYF. CDR3 nucleotide sequence: TGTGCCAGCAGTGACTCAAGCGGGGGGGAAATAGATACGCAGTATTTT.

This clonotype is medium-sized in the sample. This CDR3 is CASSSTGGTEAFF. CDR3 DNA: TGCGCCAGCTCTTCGACAGGGGGCACTGAAGCTTTCTTT. This chain uses TRBV4-1 with TRBJ1-1; 9 nucleotides agree with TRBD1. The junction had 5 bases not matched to a gene; V was cut back by 8 bases and J by 4 bases. Germline CDR1 reads MGHRA; CDR2 reads YSYEKL. The CDR3 is 13 amino acids.

The sample holds one count of this clonotype. The V gene is TRBV5-1, the J gene TRBJ2-7; D remains ambiguous. The CDR3 totals 16 residues. V lost 3 bases to trimming and J lost 6 bases, with 22 bases between them. Germline-derived CDR1 and CDR2 are SGHRS and YFSETQ. The CDR3 protein is CASSSIWAAPASEQYF. The CDR3, as DNA: TGCGCCAGCAGCTCGATATGGGCAGCTCCAGCTTCCGAGCAGTACTTC.

The chain couples TRBV10-1 to TRBJ1-5; no clear D gene. The V and J ends lost 4 bases and 5 bases respectively, with 9 bases between them. In germline, CDR1 is WNHNN, CDR2 SYGVQD (reference sequence). The CDR3 covers 13 residues. CDR3 amino acids: CASSGVPDQPQHF. In DNA, the CDR3 is TGCGCCAGCAGTGGGGTCCCCGATCAGCCCCAGCATTTT.

This clonotype occurred many times. The genes are TRBV19 and TRBJ2-3; 7 nucleotides match TRBD2. The CDR3 has 15 amino acids. CDR1 is LNHDA, CDR2 SQIVND, per germline (reference sequence). J gave up 2 bases and V 4 bases, and 6 bases lay outside the gene matches. The CDR3 loop reads CASSTGTTNTDTQYF. The CDR3 bases are TGTGCCAGTAGTACCGGGACTACCAACACAGATACGCAGTATTTT.

This clonotype was seen repeatedly, ten times or more. This sequence joins TRBV10-3 and TRBJ2-7; 9 bases agree with TRBD1. The length of the CDR3 is 14 residues. Germline CDR1 is ENHRY and CDR2 is SYGVKD. Germline trimming cut 11 bases from V and 1 base from J; bases unmatched to any gene: 9. CDR3: CAANPGQGSYEQYF. CDR3 nucleotides: TGTGCCGCTAACCCGGGACAGGGATCCTACGAGCAGTACTTC.

This clonotype was detected ten times or more. V is TRBV7-9 and J is TRBJ2-1, with a tentative D call TRBD1 (5 bases). With 3 bases removed from V and 5 bases from J, the gap between germline ends came to 11 bases. The CDR3 loop spans 14 amino acids. CDR1 and CDR2 (germline): SEHNR, FQNEAQ (reference sequence). The CDR3 DNA follows: TGTGCCAGCAGCTTCAGGGCGGCTGACAATGAGCAGTTCTTC. Translation gives CASSFRAADNEQFF.

By share, this clonotype counts as medium-sized (0.01 to 0.1%). This chain joins TRBV20-1 and TRBJ1-2, with 7 bases matching TRBD1. The J segment lost 6 bases and the V segment lost 4 bases, leaving 5 bases of the junction unmatched. The germline V gene has CDR1 DFQATT and CDR2 SNEGSKA (reference sequence). The length of the CDR3 is 12 residues. CDR3 region: CSANEQGNGYTF. The CDR3 nucleotides are TGCAGTGCTAACGAACAGGGGAATGGCTACACCTTC.

In this sample, this clonotype turned up a few times. This chain connects TRBV20-1 to TRBJ1-1; 11 nucleotides line up with TRBD1. This CDR3 comprises 15 residues. Looked up from germline, CDR1 is DFQATT and CDR2 is SNEGSKA (reference sequence). V lost 6 bases to trimming and J lost 3 bases; unmatched junction nucleotides: 9. The CDR3 sequence is CSARTGGALDTEAFF. The CDR3 DNA reads TGCAGTGCCAGGACAGGGGGCGCGTTAGACACTGAAGCTTTCTTT.

This chain links TRBV5-5 with TRBJ1-1; 7 positions match TRBD1. Germline V gives CDR1 SGHKS, CDR2 YYEKEE (reference sequence). The CDR3 length is 15 residues. The J segment lost 0 bases and the V segment lost 3 bases, leaving 5 bases of the junction unmatched. The CDR3 DNA is TGTGCCAGCAGCTCCCGCGACAGGGTGAACACTGAAGCTTTCTTT. Protein: CASSSRDRVNTEAFF.

The table lists this clonotype with a few counts. The chain has TRBV7-9 and TRBJ1-1; weak D call: TRBD1 (5 bases). Trimming cost V 2 bases and J 2 bases, with 12 bases left between them. Germline CDR1 reads SEHNR; CDR2 reads FQNEAQ (reference sequence). The CDR3 covers 15 residues. CDR3 residues: CASSLITGGNTEAFF. The CDR3 DNA sequence: TGTGCCAGCAGCTTAATCACAGGAGGAAACACTGAAGCTTTCTTT. Full variable domain (remainder filled in from reference TRBV7-9 and TRBJ1-1): DTGVSQNPRHKITKRGQNVTFRCDPISEHNRLYWYRQTLGQGPEFLTYFQNEAQLEKSRLLSDRFSAERPKGSFSTLEIQRTEQGDSAMYLCASSLITGGNTEAFFGQGTRLTVV.

This clonotype was recorded many times. This chain connects TRBV20-1 to TRBJ2-5; D ambiguous. The CDR3 runs to 14 residues. The V and J ends lost 3 bases and 1 base respectively, with 12 bases between them. CDR1 is DFQATT, CDR2 SNEGSKA, per germline (reference sequence). The CDR3 is CSARDLQAQETQYF. The CDR3 nucleotides are TGCAGTGCTAGGGACCTTCAAGCCCAAGAGACCCAGTACTTC.

V gene TRBV12-3 or TRBV12-4 combines with J gene TRBJ2-5; 11 nucleotides match TRBD2. This CDR3 is 15 amino acids long. V trimming: 6 bases; J trimming: 3 bases; junction bases outside the gene matches: 6. CDR3 in amino acids: CASRPSGGLKETQYF. CDR3 coding DNA: TGTGCCAGCAGACCTAGCGGGGGGTTAAAAGAGACCCAGTACTTC.

V is TRBV5-1 and J is TRBJ2-7, with D perhaps TRBD1 or TRBD2 (6 bases each). V lost 2 bases and J 4 bases, leaving 16 bases between the germline ends. This CDR3 is built from 15 residues. The germline V gene encodes CDR1 SGHRS and CDR2 YFSETQ. The CDR3 loop is CASSFGGAGSYEQYF. The CDR3 DNA is TGCGCCAGCAGCTTCGGGGGCGCCGGCTCATACGAGCAGTACTTC.

This clonotype was observed a few times. J is TRBJ2-3 and V is TRBV7-9, with 7 bases fitting TRBD2. The CDR3 runs to 12 residues. Germline assignment: CDR1 SEHNR and CDR2 FQNEAQ (reference sequence). With 1 base clipped from V and 15 bases from J, the junction kept 7 bases outside the gene matches. This CDR3 reads CASSLDRRETYF. The DNA for the CDR3 is TGTGCCAGCAGCTTAGATAGGCGGGAGACCTATTTT.

The chain recombines TRBV9 with TRBJ2-3; 12 bases are shared with TRBD2. V shed 3 bases and J 3 bases; nucleotides not matched to a gene: 2. This CDR3 has 15 residues. Germline CDR1 SGDLS, CDR2 YYNGEE. This CDR3 is CASSASGGVTDTQYF. The CDR3 bases are TGTGCCAGCAGCGCTAGCGGGGGGGTTACAGATACGCAGTATTTT.

This clonotype was found many times. V is TRBV27 and J is TRBJ1-1; D remains unclear. Trimming cost V 4 bases and J 0 bases, with 9 bases left between them. Germline CDR1 reads MNHEY; CDR2 reads SMNVEV (reference sequence). CDR3 length: 14 residues. The CDR3 DNA reads as TGTGCCAGCAGTTCACAAGGGATGAACACTGAAGCTTTCTTT. Protein sequence: CASSSQGMNTEAFF.

By share of the sample, this clonotype is medium-sized (0.01 to 0.1%). The V gene is TRBV19, the J gene TRBJ2-5; 7 bases fit TRBD2. Germline V gives CDR1 LNHDA, CDR2 SQIVND (reference sequence). After removal of 5 bases from V and 1 base from J, the junction contained 4 bases not matched to a gene. The length of the CDR3 is 14 residues. CDR3 nucleotide sequence: TGTGCCAGTAGTCTTGGGACTACCCAAGAGACCCAGTACTTC. It encodes CASSLGTTQETQYF.

There are a few counts of this clonotype. This chain uses TRBV28 with TRBJ1-1; the D gene is possibly TRBD1 (5 bases). CDR3 length: 15 residues. The V end was cut by 5 bases, the J end by 5 bases, with 18 bases between. Germline CDR1 is MDHEN and CDR2 is SYDVKM. The CDR3 here is CASSLPSAGRTEAFF. The CDR3 coding sequence is TGTGCCAGCAGTCTTCCGAGCGCAGGGCGGACTGAAGCTTTCTTT.

This clonotype came up many times. The gene calls are TRBV7-9 and TRBJ2-1, with TRBD1 identical over 10 bases. This CDR3 comprises 14 residues. The trim removed 5 bases at V and 7 bases at J, leaving 5 bases unmatched. Germline V gene sequence: CDR1 SEHNR, CDR2 FQNEAQ (reference sequence). The CDR3 bases are TGTGCCAGCAGCGCGGGACAGGGGTTGAATGAGCAGTTCTTC. Its translation is CASSAGQGLNEQFF.

Judged by abundance, this clonotype is medium-sized (0.01 to 0.1%). For the CDR3, the DNA is TGTGCCAGCAGTTTTACCCTAGGTCAGCCCCAGCATTTT. It yields the protein CASSFTLGQPQHF. The chain employs TRBV27 and TRBJ1-5; D is uncertain. The CDR3 totals 13 residues. Germline loops: CDR1 MNHEY, CDR2 SMNVEV (reference sequence). Trimming pared 3 bases from V and 6 bases from J, leaving 9 bases between.

The rearrangement uses TRBV2 and TRBJ2-3; a weak D match, TRBD2 (6 bases). The germline V and J ends were trimmed by 7 bases and 6 bases, with 14 bases remaining between them. This CDR3 region has 13 residues. CDR1 is SNHLY, CDR2 FYNNEI, per germline. Written as DNA, the CDR3 is TGTGCCAGCATAGCGGCACCCACGGATACGCAGTATTTT. Its translation is CASIAAPTDTQYF. Looking up the rest from reference TRBV2 and TRBJ2-3 gives the full variable domain: EPEVTQTPSHQVTQMGQEVILRCVPISNHLYFYWYRQILGQKVEFLVSFYNNEISEKSEIFDDQFSVERPDGSNFTLKIRSTKLEDSAMYFCASIAAPTDTQYFGPGTRLTVL.

This clonotype was seen at least ten times. The chain couples TRBV6-6 to TRBJ1-4; D unclear. CDR1 is MNHNY, CDR2 SVGAGI, per germline (reference sequence). CDR3 size: 16 residues. V gave up 8 bases and J gave up 0 bases, with 16 bases separating them. The CDR3 bases are TGTGCCAGCCTATTGGGAGTAATTCCAACTAATGAAAAACTGTTTTTT. Translating gives CASLLGVIPTNEKLFF.

The rearrangement links TRBV7-3 to TRBJ2-3, with D perhaps matching TRBD1 or TRBD2 (5 bases each). V was pared by 3 bases and J by 6 bases, with 10 bases between. This CDR3 has 13 amino acids. Germline assignment: CDR1 SGHTA and CDR2 FQGTGA. CDR3 coding DNA: TGTGCCAGCAGCTTGGGACGCTCCGATACGCAGTATTTT. Amino acid sequence: CASSLGRSDTQYF. The full variable domain, with the rest looked up from reference TRBV7-3 and TRBJ2-3, is GAGVSQTPSNKVTEKGKYVELRCDPISGHTALYWYRQSLGQGPEFLIYFQGTGAADDSGLPNDRFFAVRPEGSVSTLKIQRTERGDSAVYLCASSLGRSDTQYFGPGTRLTVL.

This rearrangement joins TRBV9 to TRBJ2-7; 10 nucleotides match TRBD1. The germline gives CDR1 SGDLS, CDR2 YYNGEE. The CDR3 extends over 15 amino acids. Unmatched junction bases numbered 6, after V lost 4 bases and J lost 2 bases. CDR3 amino acids: CASSNTGTGAYEQYF. The CDR3, as DNA: TGTGCCAGCAGCAATACCGGGACAGGGGCCTACGAGCAGTACTTC.

The chain recombines TRBV5-1 with TRBJ1-1; maybe TRBD1 (5 bases). Trimming took 0 bases from V and 1 from J, leaving 10 bases between them. Germline V gene data show CDR1 as SGHRS and CDR2 as YFSETQ. This CDR3 has 15 amino acids. As DNA, the CDR3 is TGCGCCAGCAGCTTGGGCCTTACAGGGAACACTGAAGCTTTCTTT. It yields the protein CASSLGLTGNTEAFF.

The J gene is TRBJ2-1, the V gene TRBV9, with D possibly matching TRBD2 (6 bases). V gave up 0 bases and J gave up 0 bases, with 10 bases separating them. This CDR3 is 16 amino acids long. The germline gives CDR1 SGDLS, CDR2 YYNGEE. CDR3 DNA: TGTGCCAGCAGCGTAGTTGGAGGGAGCTCCTACAATGAGCAGTTCTTC. This codes for CASSVVGGSSYNEQFF.

This chain joins TRBV2 and TRBJ1-2; a possible D gene is TRBD1 (5 bases). V lost 3 bases and J lost 6, with 17 bases in between. Germline V CDR1 and CDR2: SNHLY, FYNNEI. This CDR3 has 15 residues. CDR3 sequence: CASSDRGVVENGYTF. DNA for the CDR3: TGTGCCAGCAGTGATCGGGGGGTGGTGGAAAATGGCTACACCTTC. The full variable domain, its missing parts supplied by reference TRBV2 and TRBJ1-2, is EPEVTQTPSHQVTQMGQEVILRCVPISNHLYFYWYRQILGQKVEFLVSFYNNEISEKSEIFDDQFSVERPDGSNFTLKIRSTKLEDSAMYFCASSDRGVVENGYTFGSGTRLTVV.

This clonotype was recorded at least ten times. This chain uses TRBV5-4 with TRBJ2-5, with D perhaps TRBD2 (6 bases). Trimming pared 4 bases from V and 4 bases from J, leaving 14 bases between. The germline V gene has CDR1 SGHNT and CDR2 YYREEE (reference sequence). This CDR3 is 14 amino acids long. The CDR3 DNA follows: TGTGCCAGCAGCCAAGGCGGGGTCCGAGAGACCCAGTACTTC. Translated, it gives CASSQGGVRETQYF.